This T cell receptor beta chain comes out of a study of shared clonotypes between healthy human individuals. Study background: The study used three CD4 naive, three CD4 memory, two CD8 naive and one CD8 memory plate per donor. Study results and limitations: What limited the represented genetic and exposure-history diversity was the small number of donors.

This CDR3 contains 17 residues. CDR1 and CDR2 (germline): SGHDT, YYEEEE. The V and J ends lost 2 bases and 3 bases, in that order; junction bases with no gene match: 8. Genomic DNA of each subset was evenly split across several immunoSEQ plates. Replicate sorted-subset PCRs were loaded with around 200 ng DNA, roughly 33,000 T cell genomes. Sequencing used immunoSEQ multiplex PCR; TCRdb keeps in-frame clones, though not all of them. Seen here are millions of clones, just over 90% observed once, and the top ten hold about 0.41%. Comments on this clone: What it binds is unknown.

The chain recombines TRBV5-6 with TRBJ1-3; 10 bases agree with TRBD1. This sequence was found in a man between 18 and 29 years old in good health. Some clones in this sample may be carry-over from other donors' samples. The sequenced material came from naive CD4+ T cells from PBMCs. Described subset: CD45RA+ positively selected. The CDR3 is CASSFAGQGIIGNTIYF. Written as DNA, the CDR3 is TGTGCCAGCAGCTTTGCGGGACAGGGGATCATTGGAAACACCATATATTTT. Filled out from reference TRBV5-6 and TRBJ1-3, the complete variable domain reads DAGVTQSPTHLIKTRGQQVTLRCSPKSGHDTVSWYQQALGQGPQFIFQYYEEEERQRGNFPDRFSGHQFPNYSSELNVNALLLGDSALYLCASSFAGQGIIGNTIYFGEGSWLTVV.